This record covers a single T cell receptor (beta chain). A far larger clone is a single base away, which makes a read error likely. Genomic DNA was the source, and TCR beta CDR3 was amplified from it by two-round multiplex PCR. Primers (each specific to one TRBV or TRBJ gene) were used in first-round PCR. MiXCR, run by TCRdb on the multiplex PCR reads, gives a single entry per CDR3 protein. The table records roughly 13,000 distinct CDR3 sequences, approximately 30% of them present only once. This sample was included in a study of prognosis after radiotherapy for stage I lung cancer. Germline loops: CDR1 MRHNA, CDR2 SNTAGT. The CDR3 sequence is 15 residues long. V shed 6 bases and J 7 bases; nucleotides not matched to a gene: 9.

This material consisted of PBMCs, taken before or after stereotactic body radiation therapy (not recorded which). The clonotype was recovered from a donor aged 50 or older with non-small cell lung cancer. The chain is built from TRBV6-4 and TRBJ2-1, with 10 bases fitting TRBD2. The chain's CDR3 is CASRFTSGIRNEQFF. The DNA for the CDR3 is TGTGCCAGCAGGTTTACTAGCGGGATTCGGAATGAGCAGTTCTTC.